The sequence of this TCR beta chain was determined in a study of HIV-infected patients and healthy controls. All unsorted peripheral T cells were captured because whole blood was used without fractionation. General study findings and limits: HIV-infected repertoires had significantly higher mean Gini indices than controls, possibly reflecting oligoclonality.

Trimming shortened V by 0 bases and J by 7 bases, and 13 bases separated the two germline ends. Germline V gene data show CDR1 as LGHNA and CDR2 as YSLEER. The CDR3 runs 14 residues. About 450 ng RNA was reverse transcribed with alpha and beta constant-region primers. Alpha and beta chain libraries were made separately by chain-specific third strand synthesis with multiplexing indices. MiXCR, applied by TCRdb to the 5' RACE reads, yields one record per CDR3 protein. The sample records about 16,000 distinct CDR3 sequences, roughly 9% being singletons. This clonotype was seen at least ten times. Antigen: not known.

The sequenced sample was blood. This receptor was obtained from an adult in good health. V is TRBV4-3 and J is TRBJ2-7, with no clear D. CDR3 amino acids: CASSQEPLIGEQYF. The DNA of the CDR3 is TGCGCCAGCAGCCAAGAACCCCTGATTGGGGAGCAGTACTTC.